The 23 T cell receptor beta chains given below trace back to one sample, sequenced in a study of blood T cell repertoires in COVID-19 (dated by TCRdb to between 2020 and 2021). Libraries were prepared through the immunoSEQ multiplex PCR assay. TCRdb took this table from immuneACCESS and kept in-frame rearrangements with V and J called. Such tables lack part of the clones; where checked against another copy, unresolved V genes explain under half of the gap, and the rest is unexplained. In all, the sample holds under 200,000 clones, and roughly 84% of those were seen once. Of the sample, roughly 9% falls within the top ten clones. Sequenced: peripheral blood. These receptor sequences come from a woman older than 75 with active or convalescent COVID-19.

This clone was observed a few times. The rearrangement uses TRBV2 and TRBJ2-5; D is unresolved. The CDR3 extends over 10 amino acids. The germline V and J ends were trimmed by 6 bases and 5 bases, with 4 bases remaining between them. The germline V gene encodes CDR1 SNHLY and CDR2 FYNNEI. The CDR3 is CASRQETQYF. As DNA, the CDR3 is TGTGCCAGCAGGCAGGAGACCCAGTACTTC.

This clone showed up just once. V usage is TRBV5-1 and J usage is TRBJ1-2, with 9 bases aligning to TRBD1. The CDR3 has 17 residues. Germline values: CDR1 SGHRS, CDR2 YFSETQ. J was trimmed by 1 base and V by 4 bases; bases with no gene match: 11. The CDR3 region has the DNA TGCGCCAGCAGCCCGGGACAGGGCGGGGGAATTAACTATGGCTACACCTTC. It codes for CASSPGQGGGINYGYTF.

This clone was recorded once. This chain joins TRBV19 and TRBJ1-4; 7 bases map to TRBD1. This CDR3 is 14 amino acids long. The V gene's germline CDR1 is LNHDA and CDR2 SQIVND (reference sequence). The V and J ends lost 6 bases and 8 bases, in that order; junction bases with no gene match: 9. This CDR3 reads CASSDRVEKEKLFF. The CDR3 DNA reads TGTGCCAGTAGCGACAGGGTAGAAAAGGAAAAACTGTTTTTT.

This clone was observed a single time. The J gene is TRBJ1-2, the V gene TRBV6-5, with 8 bases identical to TRBD1. The V gene's germline CDR1 is MNHEY and CDR2 SVGAGI. J was trimmed by 4 bases and V by 8 bases; bases with no gene match: 6. CDR3 length: 13 residues. The CDR3 sequence is CASSYDRGYGYTF. CDR3 nucleotide sequence: TGTGCCAGCTCATACGACAGGGGCTATGGCTACACCTTC.

The chain links TRBV11-2 to TRBJ2-3, with D possibly matching TRBD2 (6 bases). The CDR3 has 16 amino acids. Germline lookup yields CDR1 SGHAT and CDR2 FQNNGV. V lost 0 bases and J 1 base, leaving 11 bases between the germline ends. The CDR3 nucleotides are TGTGCCAGCAGCTTAGATCCGTGGGGGGGCACAGATACGCAGTATTTT. Protein product: CASSLDPWGGTDTQYF.

CDR3: CATSDPRTSYGGPQHF. The DNA for the CDR3 is TGTGCCACCAGTGACCCCCGAACGTCGTATGGAGGGCCCCAGCATTTT. V gene TRBV24-1 combines with J gene TRBJ1-5; no clear D. The CDR3 runs to 16 residues. Trimming took 4 bases from V and 9 from J, leaving 21 bases between them. Germline-derived CDR1 and CDR2 are KGHDR and SFDVKD.

The chain couples TRBV28 to TRBJ2-5, with 11 bases that match TRBD2. V lost 5 bases and J lost 7; bases outside the gene matches: 9. This CDR3 contains 15 residues. Germline V lookup: CDR1 MDHEN, CDR2 SYDVKM. For the CDR3, the DNA is TGTGCCAGCAGTGCGGGACTAGCGGAGGGGTGGACCCAGTACTTC. Amino acid sequence: CASSAGLAEGWTQYF.

V gene TRBV4-1 combines with J gene TRBJ1-2, with D uncertain. This CDR3 spans 15 amino acids. In germline, CDR1 is MGHRA, CDR2 YSYEKL. Trimming pared 4 bases from V and 4 bases from J, leaving 16 bases between. The CDR3 DNA sequence: TGCGCCAGCAGCCCTCAGCTAGAGGTAGGCTATGGCTACACCTTC. As protein: CASSPQLEVGYGYTF.

This clone was seen only once. The J gene is TRBJ1-5, the V gene TRBV4-1; TRBD1 matches 8 bases. Unmatched junction bases numbered 11, after V lost 3 bases and J lost 10 bases. The length of the CDR3 is 15 residues. In germline, CDR1 is MGHRA, CDR2 YSYEKL. The CDR3 sequence is CASSQDGTGMRPQHF. DNA for the CDR3: TGCGCCAGCAGCCAGGACGGGACAGGCATGCGTCCCCAGCATTTT.

The chain uses TRBV30 and TRBJ1-3; D uncertain. The CDR3 is 14 residues long. Per germline, CDR1 GTSNPN and CDR2 SVGIG (reference sequence). V lost 7 bases to trimming and J lost 0 bases, with 13 bases between them. This chain's CDR3 is CAFQADSSGNTIYF. The DNA for the CDR3 is TGTGCCTTTCAGGCTGATTCCTCTGGAAACACCATATATTTT.

The chain combines TRBV12-3 or TRBV12-4 with TRBJ2-3; tentative D call: TRBD2 (6 bases). V shed 6 bases and J shed 5 bases, with 12 bases lying between them. This CDR3 is built from 13 residues. The CDR3 spells CASSPRGRDTQYF. In DNA form, the CDR3 reads TGTGCCAGCAGCCCACGGGGGAGAGATACGCAGTATTTT.

This chain links TRBV28 with TRBJ1-5; D may be TRBD1 (5 bases). The CDR3 runs to 13 residues. Germline V gene lookup returns CDR1 MDHEN and CDR2 SYDVKM. V dropped 4 bases and J dropped 4 bases, with 8 bases sitting between them. CDR3 loop: CASSSRGNQPQHF. The CDR3 nucleotides read TGTGCCAGCAGTTCCCGGGGGAATCAGCCCCAGCATTTT.

The chain recombines TRBV28 with TRBJ2-3; 10 bases match TRBD2. The CDR3 spans 18 residues. Germline CDR1 MDHEN, CDR2 SYDVKM. Trimming removed 5 bases from V and 0 bases from J; junction bases left unmatched: 11. CDR3 DNA: TGTGCCAGCAGTCCTCCTAGCGGGGGTACGTCTAGCACAGATACGCAGTATTTT. As protein: CASSPPSGGTSSTDTQYF.

This clone appeared a single time. The V and J genes are TRBV5-4 and TRBJ2-7; perhaps TRBD2 as D (7 bases). CDR3 size: 15 residues. Germline V CDR1 and CDR2: SGHNT, YYREEE (reference sequence). Trimming took off 0 bases at V and 5 bases at J, with 15 bases between the two ends. The chain's CDR3 is CASSLEGGALDEQYF. Written as DNA, the CDR3 is TGTGCCAGCAGCTTGGAGGGGGGGGCTTTGGACGAGCAGTACTTC.

The V call is TRBV4-1, the J call TRBJ2-4; 9 positions agree with TRBD1. The CDR3 has 18 amino acids. The J segment lost 6 bases and the V segment lost 1 base, leaving 13 bases of the junction unmatched. The germline V gene encodes CDR1 MGHRA and CDR2 YSYEKL. CDR3 region: CASSQALTGGGPTNIQYF. For the CDR3, the DNA is TGCGCCAGCAGCCAAGCGTTGACAGGGGGAGGACCTACAAACATTCAGTACTTC.

CDR3: CASSSRLAGGETQYF. CDR3 coding DNA: TGTGCCAGCAGTTCGAGGTTAGCGGGGGGAGAGACCCAGTACTTC. The chain joins TRBV2 to TRBJ2-5, with 10 nucleotides matching TRBD2. Germline V gene data show CDR1 as SNHLY and CDR2 as FYNNEI. CDR3 length equals 15 residues. V shed 5 bases and J 4 bases; nucleotides not matched to a gene: 7.

V usage is TRBV11-2 and J usage is TRBJ1-2, with D maybe TRBD1 (6 bases). CDR3 length equals 13 residues. Trimming stripped 3 bases from V and 6 bases from J, with 11 bases between. In germline, CDR1 is SGHAT, CDR2 FQNNGV. The CDR3 sequence: CASSFGQKDGYTF. In nucleotides, the CDR3 is TGTGCCAGCAGCTTTGGACAGAAAGATGGCTACACCTTC.

In this sample, this clone turned up once. The J gene is TRBJ2-1, the V gene TRBV3-1 (or the pseudogene TRBV3-2); the D gene is possibly TRBD2 (6 bases). The V end was cut by 4 bases, the J end by 7 bases, with 17 bases between. The CDR3 sequence is 15 residues long. Germline V lookup: CDR1 LGHDT, CDR2 YNNKEL (reference sequence). The CDR3 sequence: CASSRAAGTGNEQFF. In DNA form, the CDR3 reads TGTGCCAGCAGCCGAGCGGCAGGGACTGGAAATGAGCAGTTCTTC.

The V call is TRBV6-5, the J call TRBJ1-2; D unresolved. Looked up from germline, CDR1 is MNHEY and CDR2 is SVGAGI. The CDR3 contains 13 residues. V was trimmed by 5 bases and J by 0 bases, leaving 7 bases between them. The CDR3 spells CASSPLANYGYTF. In nucleotides, the CDR3 is TGTGCCAGCAGTCCTTTAGCTAACTATGGCTACACCTTC.

The chain joins TRBV18 to TRBJ1-1; 11 positions agree with TRBD1. With V trimmed by 5 bases and J by 3 bases, 5 bases remained unmatched. Germline V CDR1 and CDR2: KGHSH, LQKENI. CDR3 length: 15 residues. The chain's CDR3 is CASSTGTGGDTEAFF. In DNA form, the CDR3 reads TGTGCCAGCTCAACGGGGACAGGGGGGGACACTGAAGCTTTCTTT.

This rearrangement joins TRBV18 to TRBJ1-4, with TRBD1 identical over 8 bases. J was trimmed by 8 bases and V by 0 bases; bases with no gene match: 5. CDR3 length equals 15 residues. Germline values: CDR1 KGHSH, CDR2 LQKENI. The CDR3 DNA reads TGTGCCAGCTCACCACCGACAGGGGCAGGAGAAAAACTGTTTTTT. Its protein product is CASSPPTGAGEKLFF.

The rearrangement uses TRBV7-8 and TRBJ2-5; D is possibly TRBD1 (6 bases). Per germline, CDR1 SGHVS and CDR2 FQNEAQ. V dropped 4 bases and J dropped 5 bases, with 17 bases sitting between them. The CDR3 totals 15 residues. The CDR3 DNA follows: TGTGCCAGCAGCTCGAATCCACAGGGTCGGGAGACCCAGTACTTC. Its protein product is CASSSNPQGRETQYF.

This sequence joins TRBV5-1 and TRBJ2-5; 8 bases are a match to TRBD2. With 4 bases clipped from V and 2 bases from J, the junction kept 4 bases outside the gene matches. In germline, CDR1 is SGHRS, CDR2 YFSETQ. This CDR3 contains 14 residues. CDR3 residues: CASSAGGLQETQYF. The DNA of the CDR3 is TGCGCCAGCAGCGCGGGGGGACTGCAAGAGACCCAGTACTTC.